This TCR beta chain was identified in a study of cytomegalovirus exposure and HLA in healthy donors (dated by TCRdb to about 2017). About the full investigation: An earlier analysis of some 600 of the donors reported 276 Gb of sequence data and some 110 million unique TCR beta sequences obtained from 150 million to 200 million T cells. About 320 gigabases of sequencing data and some 85 million unique TCR sequences were included in an early release covering roughly 700 HLA-typed donors. Among the roughly 400 genotyped donors, approximately 76% belonged to the genetic ancestry cluster associated with self-reported Caucasian donors. The aim of the study was to test whether cataloging public T cell receptors could identify signatures of past pathogen exposure. The study used immunosequencing to profile the T cell repertoires of hundreds of subjects and linked those repertoires to cytomegalovirus serostatus. A separate validation cohort of 100 to 150 different subjects was used in addition to the 666-subject first cohort. To predict cytomegalovirus infection status, the study combined high-throughput TCR immunosequencing, statistical association of individual TCRs with disease status, and machine learning. A later analysis re-analyzed previously published TCR beta repertoires from roughly 690 donors and added high-resolution HLA genotyping to study TCR occurrence patterns. Rather than drawing on any new phenotypic data, the later analysis identified candidate immune exposures from TCR beta sequences and the way those sequences occurred across donors. To decide whether each TCR beta V gene segment behaved as functional or pseudogenic, an earlier analysis of approximately 620 of the donors relied on high-throughput TCR beta sequencing. Donor age, sex, ethnicity and CMV serostatus were compiled together with the repertoire data. In a later genetic analysis, genome-wide SNP genotypes for about 55% of the 666 donors were used, and that subset was treated as a discovery cohort. All discovery cohort repertoires had been generated on a single sequencing platform. Class I and class II HLA loci were covered by the typing at four-digit resolution. The number of typed donors differed by locus: about 620-630 for A, B, C, DRB1 and DQB1; 500 to 550 for DQA1; 606 for DPA1; and 400 to 480 for DPB1. Roughly 5 DR-DQ haplotypes were handled as single units for association and clustering, since linkage in the cohort was strong. Across about 370 genotyped donors of the cohort, an average of roughly 200,000 unique TCR beta nucleotide sequences per donor were sequenced, and roughly a sixth of those sequences were non-productive. The paper as a whole reports these results and caveats: For the cohort, immune exposure information was limited to CMV serostatus. HLA typing was unavailable for some donors at each locus, so association tests used only the typed subset. A later analysis found that most CMV-associated TCR beta chains appeared HLA-restricted, with HLA associations seemingly driven largely by CMV exposure. A later analysis found that HLA-associated TCR beta chains were more clonally expanded and had lower generation probabilities than equally common non-associated chains. The classifier was reported to diagnose cytomegalovirus status with high specificity and sensitivity in both the original cohort and the validation cohort. At a false discovery rate of 0.05, a later analysis linked fewer than 20,000 TCR beta sequences to specific HLA alleles. A further reported finding was that TCR beta sequences accurately predicted the HLA-A and HLA-B alleles for most subjects in the first cohort. In a later analysis, TCR association rates were found to vary across HLA loci, with the most associated TCRs seen for DRB1 alleles and the fewest for HLA-C alleles. Strong co-occurrence of HLA alleles, especially DR and DQ, made assigning TCR associations to individual alleles difficult. It was suggested by the authors that the approach could potentially be generalized to other disease states and immunological phenotypes. While some public TCRs were present in many individuals, most TCR sequences turned up only very rarely across donors. In a later genetic analysis, fewer N-insertions in productive TCRs were reported among donors in an Asian-associated ancestry cluster than the roughly 710-donor mean. Sequencing depth was assumed to be roughly uniform across donors in the presence/absence analyses, though that assumption may not hold. Linkage disequilibrium might explain the correlated functional status among segregating V segments, but an unknown experimental factor could not be excluded. A group of highly shared sequence variants was considered likely to be a technical artifact of the sequencing pipeline. The study gave a list of some 150 TCR beta chains associated with cytomegalovirus. Fewer than 20 rarely observed V segments, including chromosome 9 orphons, were excluded from the earlier analysis of several hundred of the donors because counts were too low. Some IMGT-functional V segments, including TRBV6-2 and TRBV6-3, could not be distinguished by the 87-base-pair reads and were therefore excluded. A later analysis reported that several top co-occurrence clusters appeared linked to parvovirus B19, influenza, CMV and Epstein-Barr virus. An earlier analysis of approximately 570 of the donors showed that most TCR beta V segments appeared in productive rearrangements either about 87% or about 30% of the time, which broadly matched IMGT annotations. An association between a missense DCLRE1C variant and V-gene and J-gene trimming of TCR beta chains was found in a later genetic analysis and replicated in an independent cohort. In this cohort, only TCR beta chains were sequenced, and detectable features were limited by the absence of alpha or paired-chain data. Three of the identified cytomegalovirus-associated TCR beta chains were confirmed in vitro to be specific for cytomegalovirus antigens.

Unmatched junction bases come to 1, with V trimmed by 3 bases and J by 6 bases. As encoded in the germline V gene, CDR1 is SGHTA while CDR2 is FQGTGA. CDR3 length: 14 amino acids, cysteine to phenylalanine. Only CDR3 DNA is held: 42 bases, read in frame from base 1. On this clone: Its antigen is currently not known. No much larger clone exists at a distance of one base, and base qualities are not known.

The cohort consisted of 670 or so healthy bone marrow donors. All cohort members were sampled while nominally healthy, although unrecorded immune exposures were likely present. The donor was CMV seropositive and was included in the group of 250 to 300 seropositive cohort members. Each donor provided a peripheral blood sample, and peripheral blood mononuclear cells were used for TCR beta sequencing. Genomic DNA extraction from the blood cell samples was performed with the Qiagen DNeasy Blood Extraction Kit. The library relied on the immunoSEQ multiplex PCR assay. For the multiplex PCR, a mixture combining 60 forward primers for TCR Vbeta segments and 13 reverse primers for TCR Jbeta segments was used. The CDR3 region of rearranged TCR beta genes was amplified from genomic DNA by a multiplex PCR assay. The Illumina HiSeq System was used to sequence the amplified TCR beta libraries as 87-base-pair reads. The study's own analysis went as follows. Across the roughly 640 repertoires, a later analysis counted approximately 83 million unique TCR beta chains, 9 million to 14 million of which were shared by at least two donors. To remove PCR and sequencing errors, raw reads were error-corrected and collapsed into unique sequences using a nearest-neighbor algorithm that merged closely related sequences. CDR3 sequences were aligned to IMGT reference sequences to assign V, D and J gene segments. For a sequence to be retained, a match of at least six nucleotides to both a V gene segment and a J gene segment was required. A rearrangement counted as productive if the CDR3 had no stop codons and remained in frame with V and J, and every other rearrangement counted as non-productive. Following IMGT convention, CDR3 was defined as the stretch from the second conserved V-encoded cysteine to the conserved J-encoded phenylalanine. The earlier analysis of some 580 of the donors excluded any sequence lacking an unambiguous match to a single V gene segment. In an earlier analysis of a few hundred of the donors, a V segment was called functional when productive rearrangements were above 56.7%, and segregating when the standard deviation between donors exceeded 5%. A statistical classification framework was built to diagnose cytomegalovirus status from the catalog of TCR beta chain sequences. V and J gene assignment, in a later analysis, came from comparing TCR nucleotide sequences with IMGT/GENE-DB human TR gene sequences. A later analysis assigned CDR3 sequences and most-parsimonious VDJ recombination scenarios with the TCRdist pipeline. In a later analysis, every TCR beta chain was defined by the combination of its CDR3 amino acid sequence and its V-gene family, and reads without a unique V-gene family were dropped. In a later analysis, around 600 highly shared, low-generation-probability nucleotide sequences were removed to address suspected cross-contamination and a sequencing artifact. For each public chain, a later analysis derived a clonal expansion index from normalized ranks of inferred template counts within each repertoire. Generation probabilities in a later analysis came from a VDJ recombination model fitted to out-of-frame rearrangements, and those results were checked against IGoR. A later analysis scored TCR-TCR, TCR-HLA and TCR-CMV co-occurrence with hypergeometric tests, applying a repertoire-size bias correction to TCR pairs. False discovery rates were estimated in a later analysis by permuting HLA or CMV assignments 20 times. In a later analysis, co-occurring TCRs were grouped using DBSCAN, with TCRdist sequence similarity added in when clustering inside HLA-allele-positive subsets. Co-occurrence clustering excluded repertoires with fewer than 30,000 or more than 120,000 public chains, plus five with anomalous nucleotide sharing. TCRdb's version of the immuneACCESS table is confined to in-frame rearrangements and falls short of the full clone set. An unresolved V gene accounts for under half of the shortfall where checked; the remainder is of unknown origin. The DNA was the basis for D and trimming; V, J and clone size are from that table. This sample gives some 100,000 clones in total; around 70% of them show up just once. The top ten hold roughly 5.3% of the sample.

Here the chain combines TRBV7-3 and TRBJ2-1; 11 central bases correspond to TRBD2. The sequencing input was PBMCs. The TCR was taken from a woman in her 70s in good health and CMV-seropositive. The DNA sequence follows: TGTGCCAGCAGCTTTAGCGGGGGGGCCAATGAGCAGTTCTTC. The resulting protein is CASSFSGGANEQFF. Joined to the reference TRBV7-3 and TRBJ2-1 proteins, this CDR3 gives the full variable domain: GAGVSQTPSNKVTEKGKYVELRCDPISGHTALYWYRQSLGQGPEFLIYFQGTGAADDSGLPNDRFFAVRPEGSVSTLKIQRTERGDSAVYLCASSFSGGANEQFFGPGTRLTVL.